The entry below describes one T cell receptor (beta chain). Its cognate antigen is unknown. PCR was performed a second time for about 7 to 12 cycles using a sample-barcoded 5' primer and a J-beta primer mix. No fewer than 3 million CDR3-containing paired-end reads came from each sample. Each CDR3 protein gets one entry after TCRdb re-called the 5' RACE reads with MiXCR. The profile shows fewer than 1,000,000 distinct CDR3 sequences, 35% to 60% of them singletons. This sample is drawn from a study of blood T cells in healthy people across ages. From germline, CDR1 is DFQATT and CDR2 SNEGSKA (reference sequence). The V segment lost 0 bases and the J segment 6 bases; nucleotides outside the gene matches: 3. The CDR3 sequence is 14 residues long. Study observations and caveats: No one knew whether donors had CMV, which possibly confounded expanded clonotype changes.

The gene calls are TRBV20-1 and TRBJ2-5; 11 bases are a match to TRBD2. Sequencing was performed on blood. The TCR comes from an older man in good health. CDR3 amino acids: CSARDSGGAKTQYF. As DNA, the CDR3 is TGCAGTGCTAGAGATAGCGGGGGGGCTAAGACCCAGTACTTC.